These 9 T cell receptor beta chains were all obtained from the same sample, sequenced in a study of blood T cell repertoires in COVID-19 (dated by TCRdb to 2020 to 2021). The library was obtained by the immunoSEQ multiplex PCR assay. The table was pulled from immuneACCESS by TCRdb, which kept in-frame rearrangements only. Such tables lose some clones; where checked, under half of the loss comes from unresolved V genes, and the rest has no known cause. The sample table shows over 140,000 clones, and over 60% are seen once. Of the sample, approximately 4.5% is held by the ten largest clones. Sequenced: peripheral blood. These receptors all stem from a woman older than 75 with active or convalescent COVID-19.

The chain recombines TRBV30 with TRBJ2-7; no reliable D call. Trimming took off 1 base at V and 4 bases at J, with 5 bases between the two ends. This CDR3 region has 11 residues. Germline V CDR1 and CDR2: GTSNPN, SVGIG (reference sequence). CDR3 in DNA: TGTGCCTGGAGTGGTCGGTACGAGCAGTACTTC. Translation: CAWSGRYEQYF.

The rearrangement links TRBV4-3 to TRBJ2-2; TRBD2 agrees at 14 bases. Germline V lookup: CDR1 LGHNA, CDR2 YSLEER. V shed 3 bases, J shed 0 bases, and the junction held 12 bases outside the gene matches. The CDR3 contains 21 residues. CDR3 in DNA: TGCGCCAGCAGCCATCTTGGACTAGCGGGGGGCACCTTCGCGAACACCGGGGAGCTGTTTTTT. Its protein product is CASSHLGLAGGTFANTGELFF.

The CDR3 spells CASSEYGIAGGDEQFF. CDR3 coding DNA: TGTGCCAGCAGTGAATACGGTATAGCGGGGGGGGATGAGCAGTTCTTC. The chain combines TRBV2 with TRBJ2-1; 11 bases align to TRBD2. Germline V CDR1 and CDR2: SNHLY, FYNNEI. V lost 2 bases, J lost 8 bases, and 8 bases stayed unmatched. CDR3 length: 16 amino acids.

This clone has at least ten counts. V gene TRBV4-2 combines with J gene TRBJ1-6, with 7 bases that match TRBD1. The CDR3 has 14 residues. V was clipped by 4 bases and J by 10 bases; unmatched bases: 7. Looked up from germline, CDR1 is LGHNA and CDR2 is YNFKEQ. CDR3 sequence: CASSPDRGLSPLHF. The DNA for the CDR3 is TGTGCCAGCAGCCCCGATAGGGGGCTCTCACCCCTCCACTTT.

In its sample, this clone was seen once. The genes are TRBV4-3 and TRBJ2-5, with 15 bases identical to TRBD2. CDR1 is LGHNA, CDR2 YSLEER, per germline. CDR3 length equals 15 residues. The V gene end was trimmed by 4 bases and the J gene end by 5 bases; junction bases not matched to a gene: 2. The CDR3 DNA sequence: TGCGCCAGCAGCCGAGGACTAGCGGGGGGGGAGACCCAGTACTTC. Encoded protein: CASSRGLAGGETQYF.

V usage is TRBV9 and J usage is TRBJ1-5, with 8 nucleotides matching TRBD1. CDR1 SGDLS and CDR2 YYNGEE come from the germline V gene. Trimming removed 6 bases from V and 4 bases from J; junction bases left unmatched: 12. The CDR3 spans 16 residues. CDR3 region: CASNPPDRERNQPQHF. In nucleotides, the CDR3 is TGTGCCAGCAACCCACCGGACAGGGAACGTAATCAGCCCCAGCATTTT.

The chain combines TRBV28 with TRBJ1-1; no firm D call. The CDR3 covers 15 residues. The V end was cut by 1 base, the J end by 0 bases, with 9 bases between. Germline V gene lookup returns CDR1 MDHEN and CDR2 SYDVKM. CDR3 DNA: TGTGCCAGCAGTTTATCCCCCCCTGTGAACACTGAAGCTTTCTTT. Its protein product is CASSLSPPVNTEAFF.

This chain uses TRBV5-1 with TRBJ1-1; no clear D. Germline CDR1 and CDR2: SGHRS and YFSETQ. V was clipped by 7 bases and J by 1 base, with 8 bases between them. The CDR3 has 12 amino acids. CDR3 region: CASRQKNTEAFF. DNA of the CDR3: TGCGCCAGCCGACAAAAGAACACTGAAGCTTTCTTT.

The V gene is TRBV9, the J gene TRBJ2-5, with 8 bases matching TRBD1. V trimming: 0 bases; J trimming: 5 bases; junction bases outside the gene matches: 9. The CDR3 loop spans 16 amino acids. Germline V CDR1 and CDR2: SGDLS, YYNGEE. The CDR3 loop is CASSVARQGAEETQYF. The CDR3 DNA follows: TGTGCCAGCAGCGTAGCTCGGCAGGGGGCGGAGGAGACCCAGTACTTC.